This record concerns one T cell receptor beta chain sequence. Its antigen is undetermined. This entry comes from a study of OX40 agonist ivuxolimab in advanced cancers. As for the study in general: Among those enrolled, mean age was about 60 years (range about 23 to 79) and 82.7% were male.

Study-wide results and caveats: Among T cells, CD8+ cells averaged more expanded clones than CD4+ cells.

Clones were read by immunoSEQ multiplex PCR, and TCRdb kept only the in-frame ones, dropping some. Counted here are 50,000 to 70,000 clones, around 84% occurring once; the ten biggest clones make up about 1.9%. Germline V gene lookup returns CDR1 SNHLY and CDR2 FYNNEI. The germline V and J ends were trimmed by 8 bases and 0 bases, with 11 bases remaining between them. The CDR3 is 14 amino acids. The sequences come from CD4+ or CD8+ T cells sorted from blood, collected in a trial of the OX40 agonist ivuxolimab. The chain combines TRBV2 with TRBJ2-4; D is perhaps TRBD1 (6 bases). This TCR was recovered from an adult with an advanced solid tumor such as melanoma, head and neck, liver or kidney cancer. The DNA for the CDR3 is TGTGCCAGCTTACAGGGCTTAGCCAAAAACATTCAGTACTTC. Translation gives CASLQGLAKNIQYF.